The 6 T cell receptor beta chains in this list originate from one sample, sequenced in a study of response to subunit inactivated influenza vaccine. TCRdb redid the calling of the RT-PCR reads with MiXCR, one entry per CDR3 protein. The sample includes 600,000 to 850,000 distinct CDR3 sequences, roughly 15% of them seen just once. Sequencing was performed on PBMCs from blood, taken around two weeks before vaccination. These receptors all come from a man in his forties or fifties who received an inactivated influenza vaccine.

The rearrangement joins TRBV6-2 or TRBV6-3 to TRBJ1-2, with a possible D match to TRBD1 (6 bases). V was clipped by 6 bases and J by 2 bases, with 10 bases between them. This CDR3 is built from 13 residues. CDR1 and CDR2 from the germline V gene are MNHEY and SVGEGT. The CDR3 reads CASRQGQNYGYTF. The CDR3 nucleotides read TGTGCCAGCAGACAGGGACAAAACTATGGCTACACCTTC.

In its sample, this clonotype was seen many times. V is TRBV4-2 and J is TRBJ2-3; possible D gene TRBD1, 5 bases. CDR1 and CDR2 from the germline V gene are LGHNA and YNFKEQ. The V gene lost 3 bases and the J gene lost 4 bases, with 8 bases spanning the gap. The CDR3 is 13 amino acids. CDR3 sequence (DNA): TGTGCCAGCAGCCAGGGGCTCGCAGATACGCAGTATTTT. Its translation: CASSQGLADTQYF.

This clonotype came up a few times. This rearrangement joins TRBV5-1 to TRBJ1-6; D call uncertain. Germline assignment: CDR1 SGHRS and CDR2 YFSETQ. This CDR3 spans 13 amino acids. V lost 2 bases to trimming and J lost 10 bases, with 10 bases between them. The CDR3 DNA sequence: TGCGCCAGCAGCTTAGACACCGGCTCACCCCTCCACTTT. Encoded protein: CASSLDTGSPLHF.

The chain employs TRBV5-6 and TRBJ2-1; D is undetermined. CDR1 SGHDT and CDR2 YYEEEE come from the germline V gene. This CDR3 has 11 residues. The V end lost 3 bases, the J end lost 10 bases, and 8 bases lay between the germline ends. The CDR3 here is CASSYTLEQFF. DNA of the CDR3: TGTGCCAGCAGCTACACCTTGGAGCAGTTCTTC.

The chain uses TRBV5-1 and TRBJ1-6, with TRBD1 matching 10 bases. Trimming cost V 4 bases and J 5 bases; bases outside gene matches: 3. The CDR3 totals 15 residues. CDR1 is SGHRS, CDR2 YFSETQ, per germline. The CDR3 protein is CASSRTGGNNSPLHF. As DNA, the CDR3 is TGCGCCAGCAGCAGGACAGGGGGAAATAATTCACCCCTCCACTTT.

This clonotype was detected many times. The rearrangement links TRBV5-1 to TRBJ1-1; D not resolved. The germline gives CDR1 SGHRS, CDR2 YFSETQ. V lost 0 bases to trimming and J lost 1 base, with 7 bases between them. The CDR3 sequence is 14 residues long. The CDR3, as DNA: TGCGCCAGCAGCTTGGCACTAACGAACACTGAAGCTTTCTTT. Amino acids: CASSLALTNTEAFF.